These 9 T cell receptor beta chains originate from one sample sequenced in a study of shared clonotypes between healthy human individuals. The table came from immunoSEQ multiplex PCR; TCRdb's copy has only in-frame clones and leaves some out. The sample carries fewer than 850,000 clones, approximately 79% recorded once. Sequencing used memory CD4+ T cells sorted from blood. Subset specified: CD45RA-negative fraction. These receptors came from a woman in her 30s in good health.

J is TRBJ1-4 and V is TRBV11-2; D not resolved. Germline values: CDR1 SGHAT, CDR2 FQNNGV. Trimming stripped 0 bases from V and 6 bases from J, with 11 bases between. The CDR3 is 15 amino acids. This CDR3 is CASSLEGRYHEKLFF. CDR3 bases: TGTGCCAGCAGCTTAGAAGGCAGATACCATGAAAAACTGTTTTTT.

The chain employs TRBV13 and TRBJ2-7; D unclear. The V gene's germline CDR1 is PRHDT and CDR2 FYEKMQ (reference sequence). The CDR3 length is 12 residues. V was clipped by 2 bases and J by 3 bases, with 5 bases between them. This CDR3 reads CASSLTGYEQYF. In nucleotides, the CDR3 is TGTGCCAGCAGCTTAACGGGCTACGAGCAGTACTTC.

The chain carries TRBV5-1 and TRBJ2-1; 10 positions match TRBD1. The junction had 15 bases not matched to a gene; V was cut back by 4 bases and J by 8 bases. The CDR3 is 17 amino acids. Per germline, CDR1 SGHRS and CDR2 YFSETQ. This CDR3 is CASSRDRGLSPSHEQFF. The CDR3 DNA follows: TGCGCCAGCAGCCGCGACAGGGGGCTTAGCCCCAGCCATGAGCAGTTCTTC.

This chain connects TRBV6-1 to TRBJ1-5; TRBD1 agrees at 9 bases. This CDR3 is built from 15 residues. Germline assignment: CDR1 MNHNS and CDR2 SASEGT. V lost 3 bases to trimming and J lost 6 bases; unmatched junction nucleotides: 6. This CDR3 is CASSEYRGPAQPQHF. In DNA form, the CDR3 reads TGTGCCAGCAGTGAGTACAGGGGGCCCGCTCAGCCCCAGCATTTT.

The genes are TRBV30 and TRBJ2-2; no firm D call. Deletions cut 4 bases from V and 0 bases from J, with 9 bases between. This CDR3 has 14 residues. Germline V lookup: CDR1 GTSNPN, CDR2 SVGIG (reference sequence). CDR3 sequence reads: CAWISRTNTGELFF. The CDR3 nucleotides are TGTGCCTGGATTTCACGGACGAACACCGGGGAGCTGTTTTTT.

For this clone: Other DNA sequences in the same sample also yield this CDR3. V gene TRBV28 combines with J gene TRBJ2-7; D gene unclear. The V end was cut by 3 bases, the J end by 1 base, with 4 bases between. The germline V gene encodes CDR1 MDHEN and CDR2 SYDVKM. The CDR3 has 12 amino acids. CDR3 in amino acids: CASSLGSYEQYF. CDR3 coding DNA: TGTGCCAGCAGTTTGGGATCCTACGAGCAGTACTTC.

The chain employs TRBV6-6 and TRBJ2-6, with D possibly matching TRBD2 (5 bases). CDR3 length: 15 amino acids. V lost 11 bases, J lost 0 bases, and 14 bases lay in between. The V gene's germline CDR1 is MNHNY and CDR2 SVGAGI (reference sequence). The CDR3 loop is CAAVGGASGANVLTF. CDR3 DNA: TGTGCCGCCGTCGGAGGAGCCTCTGGGGCCAACGTCCTGACTTTC.

The genes are TRBV7-8 and TRBJ2-2, with D unclear. V shed 1 base and J shed 5 bases, with 14 bases lying between them. The CDR3 has 16 residues. Per the germline V gene, CDR1 is SGHVS and CDR2 is FQNEAQ. CDR3 protein: CASSLGHHVETGELFF. CDR3 DNA: TGTGCCAGCAGCTTAGGTCATCACGTCGAGACCGGGGAGCTGTTTTTT.

As to this clone: This may come from a read error, since a much larger clone is one base off. At the DNA level, this CDR3 is encoded by other sequences in the same sample as well. The chain couples TRBV5-1 to TRBJ1-3; the D gene is possibly TRBD1 (5 bases). The CDR3 length is 14 residues. V was shortened by 4 bases and J by 4 bases, with 12 bases between the two germline ends. Germline lookup yields CDR1 SGHRS and CDR2 YFSETQ. CDR3 DNA sequence: TGCGCCAGCAGCCCGGGGACGGAAGGAAACACCATATATTTT. Amino acid sequence: CASSPGTEGNTIYF.